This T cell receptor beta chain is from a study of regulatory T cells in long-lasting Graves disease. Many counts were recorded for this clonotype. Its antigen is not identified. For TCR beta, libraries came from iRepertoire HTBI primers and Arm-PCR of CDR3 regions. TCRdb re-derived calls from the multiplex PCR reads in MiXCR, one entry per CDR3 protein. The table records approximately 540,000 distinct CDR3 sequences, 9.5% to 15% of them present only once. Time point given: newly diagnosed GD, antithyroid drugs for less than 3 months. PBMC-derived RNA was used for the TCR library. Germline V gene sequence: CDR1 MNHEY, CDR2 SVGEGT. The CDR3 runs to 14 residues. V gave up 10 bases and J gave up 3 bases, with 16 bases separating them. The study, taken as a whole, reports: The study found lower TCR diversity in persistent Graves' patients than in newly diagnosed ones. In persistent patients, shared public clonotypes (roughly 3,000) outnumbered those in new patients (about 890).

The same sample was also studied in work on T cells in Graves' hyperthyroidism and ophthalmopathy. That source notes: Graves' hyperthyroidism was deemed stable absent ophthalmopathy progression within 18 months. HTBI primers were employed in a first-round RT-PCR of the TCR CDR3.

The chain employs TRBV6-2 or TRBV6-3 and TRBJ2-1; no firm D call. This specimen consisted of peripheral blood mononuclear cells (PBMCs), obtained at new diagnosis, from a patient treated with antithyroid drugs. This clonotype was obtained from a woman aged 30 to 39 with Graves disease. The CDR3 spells CATHPSVLYNEQFF. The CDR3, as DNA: TGTGCCACCCACCCTAGTGTCCTCTACAATGAGCAGTTCTTC.